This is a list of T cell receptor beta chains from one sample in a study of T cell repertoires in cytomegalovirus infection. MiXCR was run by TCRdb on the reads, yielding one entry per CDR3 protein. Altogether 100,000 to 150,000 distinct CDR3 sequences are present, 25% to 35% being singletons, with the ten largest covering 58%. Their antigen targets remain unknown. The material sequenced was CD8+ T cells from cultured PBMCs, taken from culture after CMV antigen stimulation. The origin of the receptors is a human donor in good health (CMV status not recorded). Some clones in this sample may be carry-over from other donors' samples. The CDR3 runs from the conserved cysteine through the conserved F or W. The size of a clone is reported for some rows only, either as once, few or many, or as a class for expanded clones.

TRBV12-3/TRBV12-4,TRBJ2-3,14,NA,CASSSSDPTDTQYF
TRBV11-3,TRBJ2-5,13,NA,CASSLIPQETQYF
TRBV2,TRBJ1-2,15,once,CASSESPGGSRGYTF
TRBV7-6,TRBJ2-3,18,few,CASSSRWGNTSSTDTQYF
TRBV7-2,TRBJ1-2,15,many,CASSTVGGANYGYTF
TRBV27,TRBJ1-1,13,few,CASSWVMNTEAFF
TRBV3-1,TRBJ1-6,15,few,CASSQKLRGNSPLHF
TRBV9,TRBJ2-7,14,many,CASSVDQGSYEQYF
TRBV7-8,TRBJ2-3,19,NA,CASSYEVGQPVTSTDTQYF
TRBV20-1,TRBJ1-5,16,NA,CSARKGQPLAGQPQHF
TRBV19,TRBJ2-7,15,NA,CASSIGGGQRYEQYF
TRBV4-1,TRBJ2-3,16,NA,CASSHGLAGDLDTQYF
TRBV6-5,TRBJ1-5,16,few,CASSYRTEEGNQPQHF
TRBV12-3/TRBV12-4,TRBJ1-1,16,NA,CASSLALREVNTEAFF
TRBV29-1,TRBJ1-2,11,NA,CSAPFGYGYTF
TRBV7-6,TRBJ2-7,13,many,CASSPGSPYEQYF
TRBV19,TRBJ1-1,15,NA,CASSDIQGRGTEAFF
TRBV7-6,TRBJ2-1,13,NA,CASSITVRSEQFF
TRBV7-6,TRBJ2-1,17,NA,CASSLLAGGVSYNEQFF
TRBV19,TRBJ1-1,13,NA,CASSVDGYTEAFF
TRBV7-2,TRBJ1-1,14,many,CASSLHRTNTEAFF
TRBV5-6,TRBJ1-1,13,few,CASSGTGELEAFF
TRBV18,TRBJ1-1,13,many,CASSPWGTDEAFF